This T cell receptor beta chain was sequenced during a study of T cells in Graves' hyperthyroidism and ophthalmopathy. At least ten counts were recorded for this clonotype. CDR3 length equals 13 residues. V lost 7 bases and J 1 base, leaving 10 bases between the germline ends. TCR beta CDR3 regions were amplified from RNA. A set of HTBI primers served as the primers for a first-round RT-PCR of the TCR CDR3. Each CDR3 protein is one row after TCRdb ran MiXCR on the multiplex PCR reads. The data contain about 410,000 distinct CDR3 sequences, about 15% of them singletons. The study included ophthalmopathy patients with Clinical Activity Score at least 3, NOSPECS grade at least 4 and duration under 3 months.

The rearrangement uses TRBV12-3 or TRBV12-4 and TRBJ1-1; no reliable D call. This receptor was taken from a man younger than 30 with Graves' ophthalmopathy. The sample was blood. The CDR3 sequence is CASILRGNTEAFF. In DNA, the CDR3 is TGTGCCAGCATTTTGCGGGGGAACACTGAAGCTTTCTTT.